Below are 3 T cell receptor beta chains sequenced from a single sample in a study of radiotherapy plus CTLA-4 blockade in lung cancer (dated by TCRdb to the late 2010s). Libraries were constructed by the immunoSEQ multiplex PCR assay. TCRdb retrieved this table from immuneACCESS and kept in-frame rearrangements only. Not all clones are present; in checked studies, unresolved V genes account for under half, and no reason is known for the remainder. This sample has about 19,000 clones in its table, and 86% of those were observed once. Clones ranked in the top ten supply less than 25% of the sample. Here the sequenced sample was peripheral blood, taken from a patient treated with radiotherapy plus ipilimumab. The receptor source for this set is a human donor with non-small cell lung cancer whose response to radiotherapy plus ipilimumab could not be evaluated.

The V call is TRBV7-9, the J call TRBJ2-1, with 7 positions matching TRBD2. J was trimmed by 2 bases and V by 5 bases; bases with no gene match: 6. CDR1 is SEHNR, CDR2 FQNEAQ, per germline (reference sequence). The length of the CDR3 is 15 residues. Here the CDR3 reads CASSLREAAYNEQFF. The CDR3 DNA sequence: TGTGCCAGCAGCCTTCGGGAGGCCGCCTACAATGAGCAGTTCTTC.

The chain carries TRBV27 and TRBJ2-5, with 11 bases aligning to TRBD1. The J call may be wrong; the DNA end is better matched by TRBJ2-7. The germline CDR1 and CDR2 sequences are MNHEY and SMNVEV (reference sequence). This CDR3 has 20 amino acids. The CDR3 nucleotides read TGTGCCAGCAGTCCTTATCCCATGGGACAGGGGGTGTTCAGGACCTACGAGCAGTACTTC. Its translation: CASSPYPMGQGVFRTYEQYF.

The rearrangement uses TRBV6-6 and TRBJ2-7; D uncertain. V lost 4 bases to trimming and J lost 3 bases, with 13 bases between them. The CDR3 loop spans 14 amino acids. Germline-derived CDR1 and CDR2 are MNHNY and SVGAGI (reference sequence). The CDR3 spells CASSSLGRDYEQYF. CDR3 in DNA: TGTGCCAGCAGTTCCCTTGGTCGAGACTACGAGCAGTACTTC.